Detailed here is one T cell receptor beta chain. The data were obtained in a study of chemoradiotherapy in HPV16-positive cancers. Trimming cost V 5 bases and J 6 bases, with 14 bases left between them. CDR1 and CDR2 from the germline V gene are SGHTA and FQGNSA. The CDR3 contains 15 residues. Here immunoSEQ multiplex PCR was the method, and the copy in TCRdb shows in-frame clones only, minus some. Among approximately 7,000 clones listed, about 74% were seen once. The starting material was tumor tissue, obtained from a patient who underwent chemoradiotherapy. This chain links TRBV7-2 with TRBJ1-6; D remains ambiguous. The receptor comes from a human donor with HPV-associated anogenital cancer. The CDR3: CASSLGPIANSPLHF. The CDR3 DNA reads as TGTGCCAGCAGCCTAGGACCTATAGCTAATTCACCCCTCCACTTT. The full variable domain, with the rest looked up from reference TRBV7-2 and TRBJ1-6, is GAGVSQSPSNKVTEKGKDVELRCDPISGHTALYWYRQSLGQGLEFLIYFQGNSAPDKSGLPSDRFSAERTGGSVSTLTIQRTQQEDSAVYLCASSLGPIANSPLHFGNGTRLTVT.